Each of the 32 T cell receptor beta chains below was sequenced from the same sample in a study of control samples from healthy donors and cancer patients. Generated by immunoSEQ multiplex PCR, the TCRdb table keeps only in-frame clones and is missing some. This sample carries 150,000 to 200,000 clones, around nine tenths of them seen once, and the ten largest clones take 4.5% to 6%. The source material was blood. The source is a woman under 40 in good health.

The V call is TRBV7-9, the J call TRBJ1-2, with D unclear. With 0 bases removed from V and 7 bases from J, the gap between germline ends came to 9 bases. The CDR3 loop spans 13 amino acids. Germline CDR1 SEHNR, CDR2 FQNEAQ (reference sequence). CDR3 bases: TGTGCCAGCAGCTTAGCCGTCCGGGGTGGCTACACCTTC. This encodes CASSLAVRGGYTF.

The chain links TRBV18 to TRBJ1-2; TRBD1 aligns across 10 bases. Trimming at V came to 8 bases and at J to 4 bases, leaving 7 bases not matched to a gene. CDR1 and CDR2 from the germline V gene are KGHSH and LQKENI. The CDR3 is 14 amino acids. CDR3 nucleotides: TGTGCCAGCGGCCGGGACAGGGGAAGCTATGGCTACACCTTC. Its protein is CASGRDRGSYGYTF.

J is TRBJ2-1 and V is TRBV9; D is perhaps TRBD1 (5 bases). V dropped 2 bases and J dropped 0 bases, with 15 bases sitting between them. This CDR3 is 17 amino acids long. The germline CDR1 and CDR2 sequences are SGDLS and YYNGEE. The CDR3 coding sequence is TGTGCCAGCAGCGTGACTCCGCTGGACAACTCCTACAATGAGCAGTTCTTC. Residues: CASSVTPLDNSYNEQFF.

The chain links TRBV12-1 to TRBJ2-5; no DNA check was done on the table's D call, TRBD1. TRBV12-1 is flagged as a pseudogene. This CDR3 contains 14 residues. In DNA form, the CDR3 reads TGTGCCAGCAGCTTTGTTGGGGGCGGGGAGACCCAGTACTTC. This sequence encodes CASSFVGGGETQYF.

This rearrangement joins TRBV29-1 to TRBJ2-5; a weak D match, TRBD1 (6 bases). Trimming pared 7 bases from V and 2 bases from J, leaving 20 bases between. This CDR3 is built from 15 residues. Germline loops: CDR1 SQVTM, CDR2 ANQGSEA. The CDR3 DNA sequence: TGCAGCGCCGGAAAAGGACAGACAGGTCAAGAGACCCAGTACTTC. Residues: CSAGKGQTGQETQYF.

The J gene is TRBJ1-5, the V gene TRBV28; D gene ambiguous. Germline CDR1 is MDHEN and CDR2 is SYDVKM. V dropped 5 bases and J dropped 4 bases, with 12 bases sitting between them. CDR3 length: 14 residues. This CDR3 reads CASSPHGENQPQHF. The DNA of the CDR3 is TGTGCCAGCAGTCCCCATGGCGAGAATCAGCCCCAGCATTTT.

This clone was picked up a small number of times. V usage is TRBV7-6 and J usage is TRBJ1-6; TRBD1 agrees at 7 bases. CDR1 and CDR2 (germline): SGHVS, FNYEAQ. V lost 1 base, J lost 14 bases, and 5 bases stayed unmatched. The length of the CDR3 is 13 residues. For the CDR3, the DNA is TGTGCCAGCAGCTTAGGGACAGGACGGTCCCTCCACTTT. Its protein product is CASSLGTGRSLHF.

This clone was seen a few times. This chain connects TRBV7-6 to TRBJ2-5; D may be TRBD1 (5 bases). The CDR3 extends over 13 amino acids. Germline lookup yields CDR1 SGHVS and CDR2 FNYEAQ. With 5 bases removed from V and 3 bases from J, the gap between germline ends came to 10 bases. The CDR3 loop reads CASSTGPEETQYF. The DNA of the CDR3 is TGTGCCAGCAGCACAGGACCCGAAGAGACCCAGTACTTC.

The V gene is TRBV5-4, the J gene TRBJ1-5; D might be TRBD1 (5 bases). The CDR3 spans 15 residues. Germline V gene data show CDR1 as SGHNT and CDR2 as YYREEE (reference sequence). V gave up 0 bases and J gave up 5 bases, with 12 bases separating them. This chain's CDR3 is CASSLAWSGYQPQHF. The CDR3 DNA sequence: TGTGCCAGCAGCTTGGCTTGGTCAGGGTATCAGCCCCAGCATTTT.

V usage is TRBV19 and J usage is TRBJ1-4; D is unclear. The CDR3 runs 12 residues. V lost 5 bases, J lost 8 bases, and 9 bases lay in between. CDR1 LNHDA and CDR2 SQIVND come from the germline V gene (reference sequence). The CDR3 loop reads CASSLRTEKLFF. The DNA of the CDR3 is TGTGCCAGTAGTCTGCGGACGGAAAAACTGTTTTTT.

The chain is built from TRBV27 and TRBJ2-7, with D perhaps TRBD1 or TRBD2 (5 bases each). CDR1 is MNHEY and CDR2 is SMNVEV in the germline V gene (reference sequence). CDR3 length: 16 amino acids. V dropped 6 bases and J dropped 0 bases, with 18 bases sitting between them. This CDR3 is CASSYRTGATSYEQYF. The CDR3 nucleotides are TGTGCCAGCAGCTATAGAACCGGGGCCACCTCCTACGAGCAGTACTTC.

This rearrangement joins TRBV28 to TRBJ1-1; 10 bases are shared with TRBD1. Germline trimming cut 4 bases from V and 4 bases from J; bases unmatched to any gene: 15. The CDR3 is 18 amino acids. CDR1 is MDHEN, CDR2 SYDVKM, per germline. CDR3 bases: TGTGCCAGCAGTTATCGAATACGGGACAGGGGTCTAGGCACTGAAGCTTTCTTT. It specifies CASSYRIRDRGLGTEAFF.

The chain couples TRBV6-5 to TRBJ1-1; possibly TRBD1 for D (5 bases). From germline, CDR1 is MNHEY and CDR2 SVGAGI. V was cut by 6 bases and J by 10 bases, with 18 bases left in between. CDR3 length equals 13 residues. The DNA for the CDR3 is TGTGCCAGCAGCCCAGGTGGGGGACGCGGAGCTTTCTTT. It yields the protein CASSPGGGRGAFF.

This clone came up many times. Different DNA sequences within this sample yield the same CDR3. The J gene is TRBJ1-1, the V gene TRBV28; the D is unclear. The CDR3 runs to 12 residues. Looked up from germline, CDR1 is MDHEN and CDR2 is SYDVKM. Trimming stripped 2 bases from V and 3 bases from J, with 4 bases between. In DNA form, the CDR3 reads TGTGCCAGCAGTTTAACCTACACTGAAGCTTTCTTT. Amino acid sequence: CASSLTYTEAFF.

CDR3 amino acids: CASSLSTGTGYGYTF. CDR3 in DNA: TGTGCCAGCAGTTTATCTACAGGGACCGGCTATGGCTACACCTTC. V usage is TRBV27 and J usage is TRBJ1-2, with D possibly being TRBD1 (6 bases). In germline, CDR1 is MNHEY, CDR2 SMNVEV (reference sequence). The CDR3 length is 15 residues. The V and J ends lost 0 bases and 4 bases respectively, with 12 bases between them.

CDR3 bases: TGTGCCAGCAGTCCCAGCAGGAGAGATACGCAGTATTTT. This codes for CASSPSRRDTQYF. The chain employs TRBV28 and TRBJ2-3; D unclear. From germline, CDR1 is MDHEN and CDR2 SYDVKM. The V end was cut by 5 bases, the J end by 5 bases, with 11 bases between. The CDR3 is made up of 13 amino acids.

This chain connects TRBV2 to TRBJ2-2; a possible D gene is TRBD2 (5 bases). Germline assignment: CDR1 SNHLY and CDR2 FYNNEI. The CDR3 consists of 16 residues. V lost 2 bases, J lost 1 base, and 11 bases lay in between. The CDR3 DNA sequence: TGTGCCAGCAGTGAAAGGAGGCTATTGAACACCGGGGAGCTGTTTTTT. Its translation: CASSERRLLNTGELFF.

This chain uses TRBV6-5 with TRBJ2-1, with D unclear. Trimming took 6 bases from V and 4 from J, leaving 10 bases between them. Looked up from germline, CDR1 is MNHEY and CDR2 is SVGAGI. This CDR3 region has 13 residues. The CDR3 DNA sequence: TGTGCCAGCAGACAGCTTAATTACAATGAGCAGTTCTTC. This encodes CASRQLNYNEQFF.

The V gene is TRBV7-9, the J gene TRBJ2-3; D remains unclear. Trimming left V 5 bases short and J 5 bases short, with 11 bases between. Germline values: CDR1 SEHNR, CDR2 FQNEAQ (reference sequence). This CDR3 spans 13 amino acids. The CDR3, as DNA: TGTGCCAGCAGCCCTAAAAGCTTAGATACGCAGTATTTT. This encodes CASSPKSLDTQYF.

The chain links TRBV4-1 to TRBJ2-1; TRBD1 aligns across 7 bases. The CDR3 runs to 16 residues. Per germline, CDR1 MGHRA and CDR2 YSYEKL. V lost 3 bases to trimming and J lost 8 bases; unmatched junction nucleotides: 13. CDR3 sequence reads: CASSQIRQGVGDEQFF. CDR3 coding DNA: TGCGCCAGCAGCCAGATTAGACAGGGAGTGGGCGATGAGCAGTTCTTC.

This clone was observed a single time. The chain couples TRBV19 to TRBJ2-2, with 10 bases identical to TRBD2. Germline CDR1 and CDR2: LNHDA and SQIVND (reference sequence). V lost 7 bases and J lost 2; bases outside the gene matches: 13. The CDR3 consists of 18 residues. CDR3 in amino acids: CASTYGSGRGVNTGELFF. CDR3 coding DNA: TGTGCCAGTACCTATGGGAGCGGGAGGGGGGTTAACACCGGGGAGCTGTTTTTT.

The chain uses TRBV19 and TRBJ2-1, with 9 positions matching TRBD1. CDR3 length equals 16 residues. The germline V gene has CDR1 LNHDA and CDR2 SQIVND (reference sequence). The V gene end was trimmed by 5 bases and the J gene end by 8 bases; junction bases not matched to a gene: 13. The CDR3 sequence is CASSSPGWGQGDEQFF. CDR3 DNA sequence: TGTGCCAGTAGTTCCCCCGGATGGGGACAGGGAGATGAGCAGTTCTTC.

With respect to this clone: The germline gene is not matched at one end of the junction; a read error may be the cause. The J gene is TRBJ1-6, the V gene TRBV6-1, with a possible D match to TRBD1 (5 bases). Germline assignment: CDR1 MNHNS and CDR2 SASEGT. There are 16 residues in the CDR3. CDR3 protein: CASSERAGSYNSPLHF. CDR3 coding DNA: TGTGCCAGCAGTGAAAGGGCAGGGTCCTACAATTCACCCCTCCACTTT.

This clone was found once. The chain recombines TRBV25-1 with TRBJ1-2; possible D gene TRBD1, 6 bases. This CDR3 region has 14 residues. Germline V CDR1 and CDR2: MGHDK, SYGVNS. V was trimmed by 2 bases and J by 0 bases, leaving 7 bases between them. The CDR3 DNA sequence: TGTGCCAGCAGTGAAACAGGGACTAACTATGGCTACACCTTC. Translated: CASSETGTNYGYTF.

This clone is a singleton in its sample. The chain links TRBV29-1 to TRBJ1-2; D is uncertain. Trimming took 5 bases from V and 5 from J, leaving 21 bases between them. Per the germline V gene, CDR1 is SQVTM and CDR2 is ANQGSEA. The CDR3 extends over 15 amino acids. The CDR3 DNA sequence: TGCAGCGTTATTTCTCCAGAAGCCGTTTATTATGGCTACACCTTC. This gives the protein CSVISPEAVYYGYTF.

The rearrangement uses TRBV5-4 and TRBJ2-7; the match to TRBD1 covers 7 bases. In germline, CDR1 is SGHNT, CDR2 YYREEE (reference sequence). CDR3 length equals 15 residues. V was clipped by 3 bases and J by 2 bases; unmatched bases: 8. The CDR3 DNA reads TGTGCCAGCAGCTCCCGGGACAGAAATACCTACGAGCAGTACGTC. Its translation: CASSSRDRNTYEQYV.

This clone showed up just a few times. The chain employs TRBV7-9 and TRBJ1-1, with D possibly matching TRBD1 (5 bases). The CDR3 has 17 amino acids. The V gene's germline CDR1 is SEHNR and CDR2 FQNEAQ (reference sequence). V lost 6 bases and J lost 3, with 23 bases in between. The CDR3 region has the DNA TGTGCCAGCAGGGGGTCGTTCAGGGTGGCGGGGGACACTGAAGCTTTCTTT. It codes for CASRGSFRVAGDTEAFF.

CDR3 amino acids: CASSLQGSSSPLHF. The CDR3 DNA reads TGTGCCAGCAGTTTGCAGGGGAGCAGCTCACCCCTCCACTTT. The chain links TRBV27 to TRBJ1-6, with D possibly TRBD1 on 6 matching bases. The CDR3 spans 14 residues. Germline-derived CDR1 and CDR2 are MNHEY and SMNVEV (reference sequence). Trimming stripped 3 bases from V and 10 bases from J, with 13 bases between.

This chain connects TRBV19 to TRBJ1-5; the D gene is possibly TRBD1 (5 bases). V lost 8 bases to trimming and J lost 1 base, with 9 bases between them. CDR1 and CDR2 from the germline V gene are LNHDA and SQIVND (reference sequence). This CDR3 comprises 13 residues. The CDR3 nucleotides are TGTGCCAGTTCACCAGGGAGCAATCAGCCCCAGCATTTT. It encodes CASSPGSNQPQHF. Drawing the rest from reference TRBV19 and TRBJ1-5, the complete variable domain is DGGITQSPKYLFRKEGQNVTLSCEQNLNHDAMYWYRQDPGQGLRLIYYSQIVNDFQKGDIAEGYSVSREKKESFPLTVTSAQKNPTAFYLCASSPGSNQPQHFGDGTRLSIL.

This clone was recorded a few times. The chain is built from TRBV7-9 and TRBJ2-7; either TRBD1 or TRBD2 may fit D (6 bases each). CDR1 is SEHNR and CDR2 is FQNEAQ in the germline V gene (reference sequence). The CDR3 spans 15 residues. The V and J ends lost 5 bases and 2 bases respectively, with 16 bases between them. CDR3 coding DNA: TGTGCCAGCAGCCTCGTAGGAGGGGGTGCCTACGAGCAGTACTTC. The encoded protein is CASSLVGGGAYEQYF. Looking up the rest from reference TRBV7-9 and TRBJ2-7 gives the full variable domain: DTGVSQNPRHKITKRGQNVTFRCDPISEHNRLYWYRQTLGQGPEFLTYFQNEAQLEKSRLLSDRFSAERPKGSFSTLEIQRTEQGDSAMYLCASSLVGGGAYEQYFGPGTRLTVT.

This clone was detected only once. The genes are TRBV5-4 and TRBJ2-2; D is unresolved. Trimming left V 5 bases short and J 2 bases short, with 13 bases between. The CDR3 contains 15 residues. The V gene's germline CDR1 is SGHNT and CDR2 YYREEE (reference sequence). This CDR3 is CASSPDAKNTGELFF. The CDR3 region has the DNA TGTGCCAGCAGTCCGGACGCAAAAAACACCGGGGAGCTGTTTTTT.

The rearrangement links TRBV3-1 (or the pseudogene TRBV3-2) to TRBJ2-5; unclear D gene. Per germline, CDR1 LGHDT and CDR2 YNNKEL (reference sequence). The CDR3 contains 14 residues. V was clipped by 5 bases and J by 4 bases, with 14 bases between them. CDR3 sequence reads: CASSGPRDGETQYF. DNA of the CDR3: TGTGCCAGCAGCGGTCCCAGAGACGGAGAGACCCAGTACTTC.